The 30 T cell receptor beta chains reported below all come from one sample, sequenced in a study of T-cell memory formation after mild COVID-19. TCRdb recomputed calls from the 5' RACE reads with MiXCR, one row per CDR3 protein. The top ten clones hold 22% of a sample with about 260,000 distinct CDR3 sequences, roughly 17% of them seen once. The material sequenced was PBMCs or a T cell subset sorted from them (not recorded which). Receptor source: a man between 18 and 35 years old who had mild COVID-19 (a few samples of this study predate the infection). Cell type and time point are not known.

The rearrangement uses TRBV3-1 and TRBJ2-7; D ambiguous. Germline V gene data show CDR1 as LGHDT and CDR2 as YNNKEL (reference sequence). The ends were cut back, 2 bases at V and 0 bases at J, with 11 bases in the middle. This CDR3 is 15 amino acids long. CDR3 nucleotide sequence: TGTGCCAGCAGCCAACTTGGGCGGAGCTCCTACGAGCAGTACTTC. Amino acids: CASSQLGRSSYEQYF.

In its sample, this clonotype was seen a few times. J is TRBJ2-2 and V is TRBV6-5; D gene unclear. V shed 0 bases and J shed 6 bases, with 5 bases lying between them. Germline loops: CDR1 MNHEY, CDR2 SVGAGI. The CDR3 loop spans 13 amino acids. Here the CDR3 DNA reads TGTGCCAGCAGTTACTCGACGGCCGGGGAGCTGTTTTTT. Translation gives CASSYSTAGELFF.

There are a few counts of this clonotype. Here the CDR3 reads CASSERKTEYNEQFF. The CDR3 DNA follows: TGTGCCAGCAGCGAGAGGAAGACAGAATACAATGAGCAGTTCTTC. This chain links TRBV9 with TRBJ2-1; possible D gene TRBD1, 5 bases. Trimming removed 3 bases from V and 4 bases from J, with 14 bases in between. The germline CDR1 and CDR2 sequences are SGDLS and YYNGEE. This CDR3 contains 15 residues.

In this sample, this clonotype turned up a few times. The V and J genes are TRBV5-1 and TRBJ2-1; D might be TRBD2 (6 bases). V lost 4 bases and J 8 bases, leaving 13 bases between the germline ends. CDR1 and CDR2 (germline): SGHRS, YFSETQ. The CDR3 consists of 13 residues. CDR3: CASSHRGGDEQFF. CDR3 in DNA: TGCGCCAGCAGCCACAGAGGCGGGGATGAGCAGTTCTTC.

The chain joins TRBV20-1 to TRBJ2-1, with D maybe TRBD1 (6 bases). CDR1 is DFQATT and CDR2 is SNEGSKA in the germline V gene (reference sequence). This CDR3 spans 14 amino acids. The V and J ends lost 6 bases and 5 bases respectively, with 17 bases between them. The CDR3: CSASGLGQHNEQFF. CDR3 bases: TGCAGTGCCAGTGGACTCGGACAGCACAATGAGCAGTTCTTC.

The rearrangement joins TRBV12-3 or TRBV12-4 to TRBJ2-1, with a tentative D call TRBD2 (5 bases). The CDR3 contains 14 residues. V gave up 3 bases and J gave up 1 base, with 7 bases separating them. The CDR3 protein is CASSFWESYNEQFF. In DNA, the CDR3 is TGTGCCAGCAGTTTTTGGGAGTCCTACAATGAGCAGTTCTTC.

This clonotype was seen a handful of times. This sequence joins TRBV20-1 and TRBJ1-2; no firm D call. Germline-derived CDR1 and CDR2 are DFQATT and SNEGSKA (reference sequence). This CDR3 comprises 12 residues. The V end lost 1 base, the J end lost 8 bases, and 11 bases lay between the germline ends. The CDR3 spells CSARVGNDGYTF. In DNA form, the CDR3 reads TGCAGTGCTAGAGTAGGGAACGACGGCTACACCTTC.

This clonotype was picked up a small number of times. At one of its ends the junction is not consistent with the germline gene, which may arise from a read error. This CDR3 reads CASSSRAVVYGHTF. CDR3 in DNA: TGTGCCAGTAGTTCCCGAGCGGTGGTCTATGGCCACACCTTC. The J gene is TRBJ1-2, the V gene TRBV19; D is ambiguous. The V gene's germline CDR1 is LNHDA and CDR2 SQIVND (reference sequence). The length of the CDR3 is 14 residues.

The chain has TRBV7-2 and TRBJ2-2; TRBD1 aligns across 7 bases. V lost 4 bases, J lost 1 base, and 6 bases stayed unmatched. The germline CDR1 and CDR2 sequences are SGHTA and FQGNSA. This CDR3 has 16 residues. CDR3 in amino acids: CASSSGRQGNTGELFF. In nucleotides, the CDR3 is TGTGCCAGCAGCTCGGGCCGACAGGGGAACACCGGGGAGCTGTTTTTT.

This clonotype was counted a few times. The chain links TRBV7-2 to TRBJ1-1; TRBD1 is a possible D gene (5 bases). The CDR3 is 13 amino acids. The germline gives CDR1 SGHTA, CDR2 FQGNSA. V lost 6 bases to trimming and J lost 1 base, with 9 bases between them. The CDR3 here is CASRAGPNTEAFF. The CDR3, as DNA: TGTGCCAGCAGAGCAGGGCCGAACACTGAAGCTTTCTTT. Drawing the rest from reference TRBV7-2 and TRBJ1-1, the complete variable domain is GAGVSQSPSNKVTEKGKDVELRCDPISGHTALYWYRQSLGQGLEFLIYFQGNSAPDKSGLPSDRFSAERTGGSVSTLTIQRTQQEDSAVYLCASRAGPNTEAFFGQGTRLTVV.

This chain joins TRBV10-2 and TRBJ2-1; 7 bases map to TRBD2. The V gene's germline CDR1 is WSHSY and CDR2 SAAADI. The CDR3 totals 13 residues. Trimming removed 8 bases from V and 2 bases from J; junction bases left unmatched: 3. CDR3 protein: CASARGAYNEQFF. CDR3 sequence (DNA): TGCGCCAGCGCACGGGGGGCCTACAATGAGCAGTTCTTC.

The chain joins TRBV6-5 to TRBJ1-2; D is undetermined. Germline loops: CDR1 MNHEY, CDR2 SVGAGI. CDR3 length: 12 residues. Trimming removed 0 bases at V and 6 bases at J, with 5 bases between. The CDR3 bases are TGTGCCAGCAGTTACTCAGGGAATGGCTACACCTTC. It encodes CASSYSGNGYTF.

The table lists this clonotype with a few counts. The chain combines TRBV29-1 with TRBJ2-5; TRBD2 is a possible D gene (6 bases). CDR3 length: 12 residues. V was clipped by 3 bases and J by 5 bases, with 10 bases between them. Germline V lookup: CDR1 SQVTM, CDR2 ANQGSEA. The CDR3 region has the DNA TGCAGCGTTGACAGCGGGTTGGAGACCCAGTACTTC. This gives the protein CSVDSGLETQYF.

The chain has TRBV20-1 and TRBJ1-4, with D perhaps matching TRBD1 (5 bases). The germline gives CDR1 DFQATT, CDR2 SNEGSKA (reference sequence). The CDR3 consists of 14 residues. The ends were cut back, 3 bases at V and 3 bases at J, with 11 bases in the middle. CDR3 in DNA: TGCAGTGCTAGCATGGGGCCAGCTAATGAAAAACTGTTTTTT. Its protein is CSASMGPANEKLFF.

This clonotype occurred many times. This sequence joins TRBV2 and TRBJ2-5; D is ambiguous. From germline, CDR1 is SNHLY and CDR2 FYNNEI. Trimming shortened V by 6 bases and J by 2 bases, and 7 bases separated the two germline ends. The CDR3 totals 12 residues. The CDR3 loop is CASRKDQETQYF. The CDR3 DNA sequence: TGTGCCAGCAGGAAAGATCAAGAGACCCAGTACTTC.

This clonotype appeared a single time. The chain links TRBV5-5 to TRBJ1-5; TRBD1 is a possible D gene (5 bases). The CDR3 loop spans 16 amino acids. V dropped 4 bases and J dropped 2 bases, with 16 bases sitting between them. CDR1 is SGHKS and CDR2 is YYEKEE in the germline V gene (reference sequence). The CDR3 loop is CASSPLSRVGNQPQHF. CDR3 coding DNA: TGTGCCAGCAGCCCGTTAAGCAGGGTTGGCAATCAGCCCCAGCATTTT.

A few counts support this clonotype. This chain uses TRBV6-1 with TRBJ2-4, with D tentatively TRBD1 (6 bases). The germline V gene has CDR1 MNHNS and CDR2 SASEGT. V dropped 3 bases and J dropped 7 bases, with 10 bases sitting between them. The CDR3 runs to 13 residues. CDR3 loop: CASSDVRGNIQYF. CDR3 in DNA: TGTGCCAGCAGTGATGTAAGGGGGAACATTCAGTACTTC.

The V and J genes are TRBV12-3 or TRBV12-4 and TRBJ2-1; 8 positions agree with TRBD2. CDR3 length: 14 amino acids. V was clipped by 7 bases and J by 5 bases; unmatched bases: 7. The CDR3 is CASNSGTRNNEQFF. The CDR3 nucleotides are TGTGCCAGCAACTCCGGGACTAGAAACAATGAGCAGTTCTTC.

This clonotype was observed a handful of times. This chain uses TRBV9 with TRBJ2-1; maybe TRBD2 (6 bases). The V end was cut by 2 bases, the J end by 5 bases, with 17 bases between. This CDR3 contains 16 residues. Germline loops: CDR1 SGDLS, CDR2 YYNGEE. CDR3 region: CASSVPGGKGDNEQFF. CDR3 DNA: TGTGCCAGCAGCGTGCCCGGGGGAAAAGGGGACAATGAGCAGTTCTTC. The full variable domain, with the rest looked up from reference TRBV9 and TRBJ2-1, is DSGVTQTPKHLITATGQRVTLRCSPRSGDLSVYWYQQSLDQGLQFLIQYYNGEERAKGNILERFSAQQFPDLHSELNLSSLELGDSALYFCASSVPGGKGDNEQFFGPGTRLTVL.

CDR3 nucleotide sequence: TGCAGCGTCGCACCTCCTGACCGACGGAACAATGAGCAGTTCTTC. Its translation is CSVAPPDRRNNEQFF. This sequence joins TRBV29-1 and TRBJ2-1; D ambiguous. The CDR3 loop spans 15 amino acids. Looked up from germline, CDR1 is SQVTM and CDR2 is ANQGSEA. V lost 6 bases to trimming and J lost 5 bases, with 20 bases between them.

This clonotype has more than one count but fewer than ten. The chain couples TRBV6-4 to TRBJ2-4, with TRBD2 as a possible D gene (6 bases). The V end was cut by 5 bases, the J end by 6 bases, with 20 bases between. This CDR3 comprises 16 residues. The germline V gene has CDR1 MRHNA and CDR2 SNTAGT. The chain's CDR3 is CASSPGTRGTRNIQYF. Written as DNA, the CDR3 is TGTGCCAGCAGTCCCGGTACACGAGGGACTCGAAACATTCAGTACTTC.

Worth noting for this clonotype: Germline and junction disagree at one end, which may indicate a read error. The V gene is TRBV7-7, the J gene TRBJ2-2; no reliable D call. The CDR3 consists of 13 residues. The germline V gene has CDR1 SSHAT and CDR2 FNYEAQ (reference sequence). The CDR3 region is CASSLELSGELFF. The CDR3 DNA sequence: TGTGCTAGCAGCTTAGAATTGTCCGGGGAGCTGTTTTTT.

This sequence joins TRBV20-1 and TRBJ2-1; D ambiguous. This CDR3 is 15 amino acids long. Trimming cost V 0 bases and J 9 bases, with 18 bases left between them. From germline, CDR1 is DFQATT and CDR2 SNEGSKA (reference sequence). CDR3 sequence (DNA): TGCAGTGCTAGAGATGGCACGGACCGACGAGCTGAGCAGTTCTTC. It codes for CSARDGTDRRAEQFF.

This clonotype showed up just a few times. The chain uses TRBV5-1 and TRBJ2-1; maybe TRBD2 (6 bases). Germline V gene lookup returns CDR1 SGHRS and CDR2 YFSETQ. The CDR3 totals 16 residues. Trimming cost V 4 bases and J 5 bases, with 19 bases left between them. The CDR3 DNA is TGCGCCAGCAGCCGATCACTAGCTGGGTCCCACAATGAGCAGTTCTTC. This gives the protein CASSRSLAGSHNEQFF.

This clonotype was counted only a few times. In DNA, the CDR3 is TGCGCCAGCAGCTCAACGACAGGGGTAAAGGGATCACCCCTCCACTTT. The encoded protein is CASSSTTGVKGSPLHF. The chain employs TRBV5-1 and TRBJ1-6; 8 bases are a match to TRBD1. V lost 3 bases to trimming and J lost 10 bases; unmatched junction nucleotides: 12. Looked up from germline, CDR1 is SGHRS and CDR2 is YFSETQ. This CDR3 has 16 amino acids. Supplemented by reference TRBV5-1 and TRBJ1-6, the full variable domain reads KAGVTQTPRYLIKTRGQQVTLSCSPISGHRSVSWYQQTPGQGLQFLFEYFSETQRNKGNFPGRFSGRQFSNSRSEMNVSTLELGDSALYLCASSSTTGVKGSPLHFGNGTRLTVT.

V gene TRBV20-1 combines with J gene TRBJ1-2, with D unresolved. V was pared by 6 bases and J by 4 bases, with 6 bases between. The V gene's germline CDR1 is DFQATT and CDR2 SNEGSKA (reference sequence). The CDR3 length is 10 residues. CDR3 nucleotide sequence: TGCAGTGCCAAAACCTATGGCTACACCTTC. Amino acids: CSAKTYGYTF.

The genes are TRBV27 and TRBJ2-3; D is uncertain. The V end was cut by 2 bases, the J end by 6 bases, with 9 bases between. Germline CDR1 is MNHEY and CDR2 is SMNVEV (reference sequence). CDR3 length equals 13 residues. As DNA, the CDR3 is TGTGCCAGCAGTTTAATCCCAGCCGATACGCAGTATTTT. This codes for CASSLIPADTQYF.

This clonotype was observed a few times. The CDR3 DNA is TGCAGTGCTAGGTTTATGCAAGGAATGAACACTGAAGCTTTCTTT. Translation gives CSARFMQGMNTEAFF. The chain joins TRBV20-1 to TRBJ1-1; D gene uncertain. The CDR3 contains 15 residues. Germline values: CDR1 DFQATT, CDR2 SNEGSKA (reference sequence). Trimming removed 3 bases from V and 0 bases from J, with 14 bases in between.

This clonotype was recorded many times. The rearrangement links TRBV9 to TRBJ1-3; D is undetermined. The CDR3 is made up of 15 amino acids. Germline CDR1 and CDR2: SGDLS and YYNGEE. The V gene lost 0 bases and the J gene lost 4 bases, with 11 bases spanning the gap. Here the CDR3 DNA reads TGTGCCAGCAGCGTAGACTGGTATACGGGAAACACCATATATTTT. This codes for CASSVDWYTGNTIYF.

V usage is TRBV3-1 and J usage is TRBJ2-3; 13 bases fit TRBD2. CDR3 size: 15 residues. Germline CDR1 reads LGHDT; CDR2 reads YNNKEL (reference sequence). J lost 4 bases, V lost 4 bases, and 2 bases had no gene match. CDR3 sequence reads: CASSPTSGRADTQYF. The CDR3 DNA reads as TGTGCCAGCAGCCCAACTAGCGGGAGGGCAGATACGCAGTATTTT.